This passage covers 29 T cell receptor beta chains from one sample sequenced in a study of shared clonotypes between healthy human individuals. Method: immunoSEQ multiplex PCR; TCRdb's copy keeps in-frame clones and lacks some. Found here are fewer than 650,000 clones, around 80% of them singletons; the top ten hold over 10%. What was sequenced was PBMCs. All receptors derive from a woman in her thirties or forties in good health. Some clones in this sample may be carry-over from other donors' samples.

The V gene is TRBV5-5, the J gene TRBJ2-6; D gene ambiguous. This CDR3 comprises 18 residues. V was trimmed by 4 bases and J by 0 bases, leaving 17 bases between them. Germline V gene lookup returns CDR1 SGHKS and CDR2 YYEKEE (reference sequence). This CDR3 is CASSLYNMIGSGANVLTF. In DNA, the CDR3 is TGTGCCAGCAGCCTATACAACATGATTGGCTCTGGGGCCAACGTCCTGACTTTC.

CDR3 nucleotides: TGCAGCGTTGGGGACAGGGACTATGGCTACACCTTC. Encoded protein: CSVGDRDYGYTF. The V call is TRBV29-1, the J call TRBJ1-2; 9 bases fit TRBD1. The V segment lost 4 bases and the J segment 3 bases; nucleotides outside the gene matches: 0. This CDR3 is built from 12 residues. The V gene's germline CDR1 is SQVTM and CDR2 ANQGSEA.

This clone came up once. The chain links TRBV6-5 to TRBJ2-7; no clear D. Germline V gene lookup returns CDR1 MNHEY and CDR2 SVGAGI. The length of the CDR3 is 15 residues. Trimming stripped 4 bases from V and 1 base from J, with 14 bases between. CDR3 DNA sequence: TGTGCCAGCAGTTTCGGGCATTCGGCGTCCTACGAGCAGTACTTC. As protein: CASSFGHSASYEQYF.

The chain's CDR3 is CASSSLRGGQLRETQYF. The CDR3 nucleotides are TGCGCCAGCAGCTCACTAAGGGGGGGACAGTTGAGGGAGACCCAGTACTTC. The gene calls are TRBV5-1 and TRBJ2-5, with D tentatively TRBD1 or TRBD2 (7 bases each). V was cut by 3 bases and J by 5 bases, with 23 bases left in between. The CDR3 runs to 17 residues. From germline, CDR1 is SGHRS and CDR2 YFSETQ. The entire variable domain, with the rest obtained from reference TRBV5-1 and TRBJ2-5, is as follows: KAGVTQTPRYLIKTRGQQVTLSCSPISGHRSVSWYQQTPGQGLQFLFEYFSETQRNKGNFPGRFSGRQFSNSRSEMNVSTLELGDSALYLCASSSLRGGQLRETQYFGPGTRLLVL.

The V and J genes are TRBV4-1 and TRBJ1-5; D call uncertain. There are 13 residues in the CDR3. V was trimmed by 4 bases and J by 5 bases, leaving 9 bases between them. The germline gives CDR1 MGHRA, CDR2 YSYEKL. The CDR3 region is CASSRDMYQPQHF. The CDR3 coding sequence is TGCGCCAGCAGCCGCGACATGTATCAGCCCCAGCATTTT.

The chain carries TRBV15 and TRBJ1-5, with D uncertain. V was clipped by 3 bases and J by 4 bases, with 7 bases between them. Germline V lookup: CDR1 LNHNV, CDR2 YYDKDF (reference sequence). This CDR3 is 13 amino acids long. CDR3 in DNA: TGTGCCACCAGCAGGGACCCTAATCAGCCCCAGCATTTT. Translated: CATSRDPNQPQHF.

This clone was seen a handful of times. V gene TRBV7-9 combines with J gene TRBJ2-1, with 9 bases identical to TRBD2. Germline trimming cut 5 bases from V and 4 bases from J; bases unmatched to any gene: 6. This CDR3 has 15 amino acids. From germline, CDR1 is SEHNR and CDR2 FQNEAQ (reference sequence). CDR3 bases: TGTGCCAGCAGCGTGCAAGCGGGAGGATACAATGAGCAGTTCTTC. Amino acid sequence: CASSVQAGGYNEQFF.

Concerning this clone itself: Other DNA sequences in this sample translate to the same CDR3. This chain connects TRBV10-3 to TRBJ2-5; unclear D gene. Germline loops: CDR1 ENHRY, CDR2 SYGVKD. This CDR3 comprises 14 residues. V shed 0 bases and J shed 4 bases, with 9 bases lying between them. Here the CDR3 DNA reads TGTGCCATCAGTGAGTCGCAGGCCGGAGAGACCCAGTACTTC. Translation gives CAISESQAGETQYF.

This rearrangement joins TRBV9 to TRBJ2-1; no firm D call. V lost 3 bases and J lost 1, with 17 bases in between. The germline V gene has CDR1 SGDLS and CDR2 YYNGEE. This CDR3 has 17 residues. The CDR3 spells CASSAATSSQSYNEQFF. DNA of the CDR3: TGTGCCAGCAGCGCCGCTACGAGCAGCCAATCCTACAATGAGCAGTTCTTC. The full variable domain, its missing parts supplied by reference TRBV9 and TRBJ2-1, is DSGVTQTPKHLITATGQRVTLRCSPRSGDLSVYWYQQSLDQGLQFLIQYYNGEERAKGNILERFSAQQFPDLHSELNLSSLELGDSALYFCASSAATSSQSYNEQFFGPGTRLTVL.

With respect to this clone: Other nucleotide sequences from this sample produce the same CDR3. The chain recombines TRBV28 with TRBJ2-7, with D unresolved. The CDR3 has 11 residues. Trimming cost V 3 bases and J 5 bases, with 5 bases left between them. The germline gives CDR1 MDHEN, CDR2 SYDVKM. The CDR3 bases are TGTGCCAGCAGTTTCTTGCACGAGCAGTACTTC. Translated, it gives CASSFLHEQYF. The variable domain in full, with the rest retrieved from reference TRBV28 and TRBJ2-7, is DVKVTQSSRYLVKRTGEKVFLECVQDMDHENMFWYRQDPGLGLRLIYFSYDVKMKEKGDIPEGYSVSREKKERFSLILESASTNQTSMYLCASSFLHEQYFGPGTRLTVT.

The chain uses TRBV27 and TRBJ1-5; D unresolved. Germline V gives CDR1 MNHEY, CDR2 SMNVEV (reference sequence). Trimming took off 6 bases at V and 5 bases at J, with 14 bases between the two ends. This CDR3 contains 14 residues. Here the CDR3 reads CASSSLELDQPQHF. CDR3 nucleotide sequence: TGTGCCAGCAGCTCTCTCGAACTTGATCAGCCCCAGCATTTT.

The chain is built from TRBV5-1 and TRBJ2-7; 7 bases are a match to TRBD2. Germline V lookup: CDR1 SGHRS, CDR2 YFSETQ. V shed 0 bases and J 3 bases; nucleotides not matched to a gene: 9. CDR3 length equals 16 residues. The CDR3 loop reads CASSLDIRTRGYEQYF. DNA of the CDR3: TGCGCCAGCAGCTTGGATATCCGGACTAGGGGCTACGAGCAGTACTTC.

This chain links TRBV19 with TRBJ2-1; 8 positions match TRBD1. The CDR3 is 14 amino acids. Germline CDR1 is LNHDA and CDR2 is SQIVND (reference sequence). After removal of 4 bases from V and 1 base from J, the junction contained 0 bases not matched to a gene. CDR3 coding DNA: TGTGCCAGTAGTAGGACAGGGTCCTACAATGAGCAGTTCTTC. This translates into CASSRTGSYNEQFF. The full variable domain, its missing parts supplied by reference TRBV19 and TRBJ2-1, is DGGITQSPKYLFRKEGQNVTLSCEQNLNHDAMYWYRQDPGQGLRLIYYSQIVNDFQKGDIAEGYSVSREKKESFPLTVTSAQKNPTAFYLCASSRTGSYNEQFFGPGTRLTVL.

The V and J genes are TRBV5-4 and TRBJ1-5; TRBD1 might be the D (5 bases). Germline CDR1 reads SGHNT; CDR2 reads YYREEE (reference sequence). V gave up 4 bases and J gave up 7 bases, with 21 bases separating them. CDR3 length: 16 residues. The chain's CDR3 is CASSRLWGRSGQPQHF. The CDR3 DNA sequence: TGTGCCAGCAGCCGGCTGTGGGGGAGGTCGGGACAGCCCCAGCATTTT.

The rearrangement links TRBV11-2 to TRBJ2-3, with no clear D. The CDR3 sequence is 12 residues long. Trimming left V 3 bases short and J 6 bases short, with 7 bases between. Per germline, CDR1 SGHAT and CDR2 FQNNGV. In DNA form, the CDR3 reads TGTGCCAGCAGCTTGTTTCGGGATACGCAGTATTTT. Residues: CASSLFRDTQYF.

This rearrangement joins TRBV11-2 to TRBJ2-1; a possible D gene is TRBD2 (6 bases). The germline V gene encodes CDR1 SGHAT and CDR2 FQNNGV. This CDR3 contains 16 residues. Trimming cost V 1 base and J 2 bases, with 12 bases left between them. The CDR3 region is CASSLVWDLAYNEQFF. CDR3 nucleotides: TGTGCCAGCAGCTTAGTATGGGACTTGGCCTACAATGAGCAGTTCTTC.

The rearrangement links TRBV2 to TRBJ2-1, with TRBD2 identical over 10 bases. The CDR3 is 17 residues long. Germline trimming cut 7 bases from V and 0 bases from J; bases unmatched to any gene: 9. From germline, CDR1 is SNHLY and CDR2 FYNNEI. CDR3 sequence (DNA): TGTGCCAGCAAAGGGCTAGCGGGAGACCACTCCTACAATGAGCAGTTCTTC. Protein: CASKGLAGDHSYNEQFF.

The chain combines TRBV5-5 with TRBJ2-5; TRBD1 might be the D (6 bases). The CDR3 length is 14 residues. Trimming shortened V by 1 base and J by 5 bases, and 12 bases separated the two germline ends. Germline CDR1 and CDR2: SGHKS and YYEKEE (reference sequence). The chain's CDR3 is CASSLRGQGETQYF. The CDR3 coding sequence is TGTGCCAGCAGCTTGAGGGGCCAGGGGGAGACCCAGTACTTC.

This sequence joins TRBV28 and TRBJ2-1; 11 bases agree with TRBD2. Germline CDR1 and CDR2: MDHEN and SYDVKM. The CDR3 totals 21 residues. V lost 1 base and J lost 3; bases outside the gene matches: 17. The CDR3 spells CASSLYFRLAGTHMSYNEQFF. The CDR3 nucleotides are TGTGCCAGCAGTTTATATTTCCGACTAGCGGGAACCCATATGAGCTACAATGAGCAGTTCTTC.

This clone was detected many times. The chain is built from TRBV6-4 and TRBJ2-3, with 10 bases matching TRBD1. CDR1 is MRHNA, CDR2 SNTAGT, per germline. V lost 6 bases and J lost 4; bases outside the gene matches: 7. The CDR3 is made up of 15 amino acids. Here the CDR3 reads CASSRGTGEADTQYF. The CDR3 DNA follows: TGTGCCAGCAGCCGGGGGACAGGGGAGGCAGATACGCAGTATTTT.

The chain couples TRBV9 to TRBJ2-5, with 12 bases matching TRBD1. The CDR3 sequence is 17 residues long. Trimming at V came to 0 bases and at J to 5 bases, leaving 8 bases not matched to a gene. Germline V gene data show CDR1 as SGDLS and CDR2 as YYNGEE. This CDR3 is CASSVARGQGAWETQYF. The CDR3 DNA reads TGTGCCAGCAGCGTAGCCCGGGGACAGGGGGCGTGGGAGACCCAGTACTTC.

This sequence joins TRBV15 and TRBJ2-1; D unresolved. CDR3 length equals 13 residues. The germline V and J ends were trimmed by 1 base and 5 bases, with 6 bases remaining between them. Germline V gene data show CDR1 as LNHNV and CDR2 as YYDKDF (reference sequence). The CDR3 DNA sequence: TGTGCCACCAGCAGAGCGCAGAACAATGAGCAGTTCTTC. Translated: CATSRAQNNEQFF.

The chain recombines TRBV13 with TRBJ2-2; 10 positions match TRBD2. V lost 4 bases and J lost 1; bases outside the gene matches: 9. This CDR3 contains 18 residues. The germline V gene encodes CDR1 PRHDT and CDR2 FYEKMQ (reference sequence). Written as DNA, the CDR3 is TGTGCCAGCAGCTCCCCCAGGAGACTAGCGGGGAACACCGGGGAGCTGTTTTTT. Protein sequence: CASSSPRRLAGNTGELFF.

Of note for this clone: A far larger clone is a single base away, which makes a read error likely. The gene calls are TRBV29-1 and TRBJ1-3; no clear D. Germline V gene lookup returns CDR1 SQVTM and CDR2 ANQGSEA. The CDR3 covers 13 residues. The V end lost 7 bases, the J end lost 4 bases, and 14 bases lay between the germline ends. CDR3: CSGGRAGGNTIYF. Written as DNA, the CDR3 is TGCAGCGGTGGTAGGGCAGGCGGAAACACCATATATTTT. The variable domain in full, completed from reference TRBV29-1 and TRBJ1-3, reads SAVISQKPSRDICQRGTSLTIQCQVDSQVTMMFWYRQQPGQSLTLIATANQGSEATYESGFVIDKFPISRPNLTFSTLTVSNMSPEDSSIYLCSGGRAGGNTIYFGEGSWLTVV.

The chain carries TRBV7-3 and TRBJ2-7; 9 bases agree with TRBD1. The CDR3 spans 14 residues. V lost 5 bases, J lost 6 bases, and 8 bases stayed unmatched. Germline values: CDR1 SGHTA, CDR2 FQGTGA. The CDR3 DNA follows: TGTGCCAGCAGCCCCGGGACAGGGCGTTCCGAGCAGTACTTC. Encoded protein: CASSPGTGRSEQYF.

V and J are TRBV7-2 and TRBJ1-2; 8 bases align to TRBD1. CDR1 and CDR2 (germline): SGHTA, FQGNSA. V trimming: 2 bases; J trimming: 3 bases; junction bases outside the gene matches: 11. This CDR3 is 17 amino acids long. CDR3 in amino acids: CASSLWVTGAPHYGYTF. The CDR3, as DNA: TGTGCCAGCAGCTTATGGGTGACAGGGGCCCCCCACTATGGCTACACCTTC.

The V and J genes are TRBV5-4 and TRBJ1-2; D gene uncertain. CDR1 is SGHNT and CDR2 is YYREEE in the germline V gene (reference sequence). The ends were cut back, 0 bases at V and 2 bases at J, with 8 bases in the middle. The CDR3 runs to 14 residues. The CDR3 DNA sequence: TGTGCCAGCAGCTTGGAGAACAGCAACTATGGCTACACCTTC. Encoded protein: CASSLENSNYGYTF.

This rearrangement joins TRBV6-4 to TRBJ2-3, with D unclear. The CDR3 is made up of 14 amino acids. V gave up 6 bases and J gave up 0 bases, with 10 bases separating them. Germline CDR1 MRHNA, CDR2 SNTAGT. This CDR3 is CASSLEGSTDTQYF. For the CDR3, the DNA is TGTGCCAGCAGCCTAGAAGGGAGCACAGATACGCAGTATTTT.

V is TRBV7-2 and J is TRBJ2-7; no clear D. This CDR3 region has 15 residues. Trimming took off 6 bases at V and 0 bases at J, with 15 bases between the two ends. Germline values: CDR1 SGHTA, CDR2 FQGNSA. CDR3 DNA: TGTGCCAGCAGTTCCATGGTAGGAAGCTCCTACGAGCAGTACTTC. Encoded protein: CASSSMVGSSYEQYF. Full variable domain (missing parts from reference TRBV7-2 and TRBJ2-7): GAGVSQSPSNKVTEKGKDVELRCDPISGHTALYWYRQSLGQGLEFLIYFQGNSAPDKSGLPSDRFSAERTGGSVSTLTIQRTQQEDSAVYLCASSSMVGSSYEQYFGPGTRLTVT.